This T cell receptor beta chain was obtained from a study of T cells in Graves' hyperthyroidism and ophthalmopathy (dated by TCRdb to the late 2010s). Looking at the study overall: Peripheral blood was collected at initial diagnosis, before any treatment. Whether ophthalmopathy could be predicted prospectively was tested in an independent validation cohort made up of about 18 hyperthyroidism patients plus 17 patients who later progressed to ophthalmopathy. The study also compared thyroid tissue and blood T-cell repertoires from over 5 Graves' hyperthyroidism patients. The approximately 100 discovery patients were randomly split 7:3 into training and test sets. The paper reports TCR Vbeta CDR3 sequencing of about 140 peripheral blood samples: around 45 ophthalmopathy, under 85 hyperthyroidism and around 17 progressor patients. To identify TCR V-J signatures that set the groups apart, the researchers used a discovery cohort of roughly 100 patients, made up of 40 to 45 with Graves' ophthalmopathy and 57 with stable Graves' hyperthyroidism. Once sampling was done, hyperthyroidism patients were given methimazole at a starting dose of 30 mg daily, whereas ophthalmopathy patients were given high-dose intravenous methylprednisolone. Beyond this particular receptor, the publication reports: Most expanded thyroid clonotypes (frequency above 0.001) were also detected in blood, suggesting blood repertoires may reflect thyroid immune responses. A 13 V-J signature model separated ophthalmopathy from stable hyperthyroidism, with around 88% sensitivity and about 81% specificity in cross-validation and 80%/75% in testing. Sample size was not statistically predetermined, and blinding of investigators to group allocation was not performed. In validation, progression to ophthalmopathy was predicted by the model with about 70% sensitivity and around 75% specificity, a median of roughly 6 months before onset.

The germline V gene (reference sequence) supplies CDR1 LNHNV and CDR2 YYDKDF. CDR3 length: 12 amino acids, cysteine to phenylalanine. The sequence is cut down to CDR3 DNA, 36 bases in frame from base 1. Trimming costs V 1 base and J 5 bases, and their ends lie 5 bases apart. Amplification of TCR beta CDR3 regions was carried out from RNA transcripts. The first round of RT-PCR for the TCR CDR3 was performed with the HTBI primer set and the Qiagen OneStep RT-PCR kit. Libraries were constructed in a second round of multiplex PCR, after which size selection and purification were carried out. Libraries were sequenced paired-end with 100 bp reads on an Illumina HiSeq2000. Turning to the authors' computational methods: SOAPnuke was used to process the raw data, throwing out any read that contained adapters or uncalled bases, had a mean Phred below 15, or lacked an exact constant-primer or identifier match. COPE v1.2.5 was used to merge the high-quality paired reads, and each unique nucleotide sequence was defined as a clonotype. Clonotypes were aligned to IMGT TRBV, TRBD and TRBJ reference segments using MiTCR v1.1. Only V-J combinations with frequency above 0.0001, covering 99% to 99.2% of repertoires, were analysed. The TCS score was defined as F50 (clonal expansion) divided by E x V (chaos), with BLOSUM62-based TCRdist calculated between CDR3 peptides within each V-J. Welch's t-statistics and random forest reduced 450 to 600 V-J features to around 14, which were used in a naive Bayes classifier (R e1071). TCRdb ran its own pipeline on the public reads, namely fastp trimming at Q25 and MiXCR clone calling, and kept in-frame beta chains. CDR3 protein sequences are deduplicated, and each keeps its most common genes and DNA. The V and J calls reflect TCRdb's pipeline rather than the authors' work. The sample table records roughly 380,000 distinct CDR3 sequences; roughly 14% of these occur just once. Around 20% of the sample rests with the top ten.

This clonotype was seen many times. The target of this receptor is not known. No much larger clone is present one base from it, and per-base qualities are unavailable. The hyperthyroidism patients were between 18 and 65 years old and newly diagnosed, with a disease duration of less than 2 months. Patients with uncontrolled infections, other autoimmune diseases, pregnancy or lactation were excluded. Diagnoses were based on clinical symptoms, serum thyroxine and TRAb, thyroid ultrasound and orbital computed tomography. For progressor patients, blood was drawn at the first diagnosis of hyperthyroidism, before any ophthalmopathy symptoms had appeared. PBMCs were isolated from around 10 ml of fresh peripheral blood by Ficoll-Paque density gradient centrifugation. Progressor patients were first diagnosed with Graves' hyperthyroidism and then developed ophthalmopathy during follow-up. Trizol reagent was used to extract total RNA, and RNA quality was then checked on an Agilent 2100 Bioanalyzer.

The origin of this receptor is a man aged 30-40 years with Graves' hyperthyroidism that later progressed to Graves' ophthalmopathy. Material: blood. The receptor chain draws on TRBV15 and TRBJ2-5, with no reliable assignment of the D segment. The CDR3: CATSRAGETQYF. The DNA sequence is given as TGTGCCACCAGCAGAGCGGGTGAGACCCAGTACTTC.